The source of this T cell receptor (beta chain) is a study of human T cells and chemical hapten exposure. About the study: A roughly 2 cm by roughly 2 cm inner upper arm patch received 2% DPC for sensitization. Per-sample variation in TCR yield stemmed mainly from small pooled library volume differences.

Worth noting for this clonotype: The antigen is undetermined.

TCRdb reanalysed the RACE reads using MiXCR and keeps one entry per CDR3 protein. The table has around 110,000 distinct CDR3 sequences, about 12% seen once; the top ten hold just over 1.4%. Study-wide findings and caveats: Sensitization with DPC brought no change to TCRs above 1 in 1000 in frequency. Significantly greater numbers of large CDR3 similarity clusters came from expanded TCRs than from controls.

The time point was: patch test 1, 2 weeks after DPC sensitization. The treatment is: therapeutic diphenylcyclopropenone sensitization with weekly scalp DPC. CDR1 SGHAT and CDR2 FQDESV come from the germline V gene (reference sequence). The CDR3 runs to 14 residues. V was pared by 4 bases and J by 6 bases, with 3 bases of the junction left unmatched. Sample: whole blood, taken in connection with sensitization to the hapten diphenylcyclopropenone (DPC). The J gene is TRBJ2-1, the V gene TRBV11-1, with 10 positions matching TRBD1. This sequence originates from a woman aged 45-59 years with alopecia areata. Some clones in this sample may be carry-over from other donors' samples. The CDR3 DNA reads TGTGCCAGCAGCTACGGGACAGGGGTCAATGAGCAGTTCTTC. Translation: CASSYGTGVNEQFF.